Below are 14 T cell receptor beta chains sequenced from a single sample in a study of graft-versus-host responses after intestinal transplantation. There were around 200,000 CFSE-labeled responder cells plated together with around 200,000 irradiated, violet-dye-labeled stimulator cells. Using immunoSEQ multiplex PCR, the repertoire was profiled, and TCRdb retains in-frame clones only, with some absent. Of 7,400 or so clones listed, less than 35% are singletons. This specimen was alloreactive CD8+ T cells from a mixed lymphocyte reaction culture, taken before intestinal transplant. The subset was: CFSE-low proliferating T cells sorted from roughly 6-day pre-transplant mixed lymphocyte reaction (GvH or HvG direction). These receptors were obtained from a human patient who received an intestinal transplant.

The CDR3 nucleotides read TGTGCCAGCAGCTTGACTAGCGGGGGGCCGGATCCTAGCACAGATACGCAGTATTTT. It is translated as CASSLTSGGPDPSTDTQYF. This chain joins TRBV13 and TRBJ2-3, with TRBD2 identical over 13 bases. Germline lookup yields CDR1 PRHDT and CDR2 FYEKMQ (reference sequence). This CDR3 is built from 19 residues. Trimming at V came to 3 bases and at J to 0 bases, leaving 9 bases not matched to a gene.

This clone came up a few times. The chain recombines TRBV4-1 with TRBJ1-1; TRBD1 aligns across 7 bases. This CDR3 has 18 residues. Germline assignment: CDR1 MGHRA and CDR2 YSYEKL. Unmatched junction bases numbered 13, after V lost 1 base and J lost 2 bases. CDR3 region: CASSQGMWAGTVNTEAFF. The CDR3 DNA reads as TGCGCCAGCAGCCAAGGCATGTGGGCCGGGACAGTCAACACTGAAGCTTTCTTT.

This clone is medium-sized (0.01 to 0.1%) within its sample. The gene calls are TRBV27 and TRBJ2-7; D unresolved. V lost 6 bases and J 4 bases, leaving 13 bases between the germline ends. The CDR3 has 13 amino acids. In germline, CDR1 is MNHEY, CDR2 SMNVEV (reference sequence). The CDR3 DNA reads TGTGCCAGCAGGCGATATAGTGATTACGAGCAGTACTTC. This gives the protein CASRRYSDYEQYF.

Details on this clone: The junction does not match germline at one end; this may be a read error. The chain recombines TRBV5-3 with TRBJ2-6; D is uncertain. TRBV5-3 is flagged as an ORF with uncertain function. The CDR3 has 15 amino acids. The CDR3 DNA follows: TGTGCCAGCAGCTTGGCCTTCTCTGGGGCCAACGTCCTGACTTTC. It yields the protein CASSLAFSGANVLTF.

The chain recombines TRBV27 with TRBJ1-4, with 9 bases that match TRBD1. This CDR3 comprises 12 residues. Germline V gives CDR1 MNHEY, CDR2 SMNVEV (reference sequence). CDR3 region: CASGTGIEKLFF. The DNA of the CDR3 is TGTGCTTCCGGGACAGGGATCGAAAAACTGTTTTTT. Combining the CDR3 with reference TRBV27 and TRBJ1-4 gives the whole variable domain EAQVTQNPRYLITVTGKKLTVTCSQNMNHEYMSWYRQDPGLGLRQIYYSMNVEVTDKGDVPEGYKVSRKEKRNFPLILESPSPNQTSLYFCASGTGIEKLFFGSGTQLSVL.

The chain joins TRBV5-1 to TRBJ1-2; 9 bases align to TRBD1. The CDR3 consists of 12 residues. Germline CDR1 SGHRS, CDR2 YFSETQ. With 4 bases clipped from V and 6 bases from J, the junction kept 1 base outside the gene matches. The DNA for the CDR3 is TGCGCCAGCAGCACAGGGGGCAATGGCTACACCTTC. As protein: CASSTGGNGYTF.

The rearrangement joins TRBV10-1 to TRBJ2-1; 7 bases are shared with TRBD1. The CDR3 sequence is 16 residues long. V was clipped by 5 bases and J by 4 bases; unmatched bases: 11. The germline CDR1 and CDR2 sequences are WNHNN and SYGVQD (reference sequence). CDR3 DNA: TGCGCCAGCAGTTTAACAGGGGCGCAGGGTTACAATGAGCAGTTCTTC. It translates to CASSLTGAQGYNEQFF.

The rearrangement uses TRBV4-1 and TRBJ1-2; TRBD1 might be the D (5 bases). Trimming removed 4 bases at V and 7 bases at J, with 13 bases between. Germline V gene lookup returns CDR1 MGHRA and CDR2 YSYEKL. This CDR3 comprises 13 residues. CDR3 region: CASSPGTPAGYTF. CDR3 coding DNA: TGCGCCAGCAGCCCTGGGACTCCGGCTGGCTACACCTTC.

The V gene is TRBV7-6, the J gene TRBJ1-2; TRBD1 is a possible D gene (5 bases). V lost 5 bases, J lost 4 bases, and 14 bases lay in between. The CDR3 loop spans 14 amino acids. Germline CDR1 SGHVS, CDR2 FNYEAQ. CDR3 amino acids: CASSPYQGSYGYTF. The DNA of the CDR3 is TGTGCCAGCAGCCCTTACCAGGGAAGCTATGGCTACACCTTC.

The chain combines TRBV6-5 with TRBJ2-7; D gene ambiguous. CDR1 is MNHEY and CDR2 is SVGAGI in the germline V gene. V lost 0 bases to trimming and J lost 7 bases, with 13 bases between them. The CDR3 spans 14 residues. The CDR3 spells CASSYSGPVVEQYF. Here the CDR3 DNA reads TGTGCCAGCAGTTACTCGGGCCCCGTAGTGGAGCAGTACTTC.

The chain is built from TRBV9 and TRBJ2-1; TRBD2 matches 8 bases. V gave up 4 bases and J gave up 0 bases; unmatched junction bases: 3. The germline gives CDR1 SGDLS, CDR2 YYNGEE. The CDR3 has 15 residues. The CDR3 nucleotides read TGTGCCAGCAGCTCCAGCGGGAGCTCCTACAATGAGCAGTTCTTC. This sequence encodes CASSSSGSSYNEQFF.

This clone was seen more than once but under ten times. The chain combines TRBV4-1 with TRBJ2-7; 16 nucleotides line up with TRBD2. Trimming cost V 8 bases and J 3 bases; bases outside gene matches: 10. The CDR3 has 17 amino acids. Germline CDR1 is MGHRA and CDR2 is YSYEKL. The CDR3 here is CASRPGLAGGLSYEQYF. CDR3 coding DNA: TGCGCCAGCCGACCGGGACTAGCGGGAGGGTTAAGCTACGAGCAGTACTTC.

This chain uses TRBV18 with TRBJ2-7; tentatively, D is TRBD2 (5 bases). Per germline, CDR1 KGHSH and CDR2 LQKENI. This CDR3 has 11 residues. Trimming shortened V by 4 bases and J by 6 bases, and 7 bases separated the two germline ends. The CDR3 spells CASSLGIEQYF. For the CDR3, the DNA is TGTGCCAGCTCACTCGGGATCGAGCAGTACTTC.

The rearrangement links TRBV7-2 to TRBJ1-5; D might be TRBD1 (6 bases). Trimming took off 2 bases at V and 0 bases at J, with 11 bases between the two ends. Germline CDR1 reads SGHTA; CDR2 reads FQGNSA. This CDR3 spans 16 amino acids. Here the CDR3 DNA reads TGTGCCAGCAGCTTACAGGGGCCCTATAGCAATCAGCCCCAGCATTTT. Protein product: CASSLQGPYSNQPQHF.